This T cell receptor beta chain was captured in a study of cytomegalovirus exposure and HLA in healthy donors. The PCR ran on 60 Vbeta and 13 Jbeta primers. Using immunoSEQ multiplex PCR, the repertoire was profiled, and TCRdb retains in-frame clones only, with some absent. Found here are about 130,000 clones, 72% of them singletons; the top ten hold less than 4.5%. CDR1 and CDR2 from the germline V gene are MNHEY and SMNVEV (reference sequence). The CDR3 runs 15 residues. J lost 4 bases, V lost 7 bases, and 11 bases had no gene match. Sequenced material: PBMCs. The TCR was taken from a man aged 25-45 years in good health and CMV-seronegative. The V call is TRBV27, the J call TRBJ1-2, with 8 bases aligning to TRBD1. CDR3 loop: CASTLGTGFFYGYTF. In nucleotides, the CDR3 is TGTGCCAGCACCCTAGGGACAGGTTTTTTCTATGGCTACACCTTC.